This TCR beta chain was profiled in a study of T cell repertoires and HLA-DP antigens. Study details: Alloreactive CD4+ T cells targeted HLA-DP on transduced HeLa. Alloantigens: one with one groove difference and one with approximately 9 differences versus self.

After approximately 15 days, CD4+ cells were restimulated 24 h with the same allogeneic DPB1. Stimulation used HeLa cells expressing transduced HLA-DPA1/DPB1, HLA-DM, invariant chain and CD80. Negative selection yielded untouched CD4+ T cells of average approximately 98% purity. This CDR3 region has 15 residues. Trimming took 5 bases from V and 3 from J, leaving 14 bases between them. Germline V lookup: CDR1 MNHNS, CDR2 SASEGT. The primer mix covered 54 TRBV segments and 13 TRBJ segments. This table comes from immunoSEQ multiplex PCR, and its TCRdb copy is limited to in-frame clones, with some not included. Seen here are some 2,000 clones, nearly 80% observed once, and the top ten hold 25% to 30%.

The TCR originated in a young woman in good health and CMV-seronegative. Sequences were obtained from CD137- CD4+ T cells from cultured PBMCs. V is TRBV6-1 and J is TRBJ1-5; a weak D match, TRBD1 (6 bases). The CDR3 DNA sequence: TGTGCCAGCAGTCCGTCAGGGGCCGTCAATCAGCCCCAGCATTTT. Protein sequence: CASSPSGAVNQPQHF.